The next 10 T cell receptor beta chains were all read from a single sample in a study of spatial heterogeneity in lung cancer. Time point given: blood at routine non-recurrence follow-up after resection. One entry per CDR3 protein results from TCRdb running MiXCR on the 5' RACE reads. The sample lists 85,000 to 100,000 distinct CDR3 sequences, approximately 19% occurring once. The sequencing used PBMCs, collected at follow-up. The receptors stem from a male donor with early-stage non-small cell lung cancer.

This clonotype was counted a few times. This chain links TRBV6-1 with TRBJ1-5; 8 bases align to TRBD1. The CDR3 runs to 15 residues. Germline V lookup: CDR1 MNHNS, CDR2 SASEGT. V lost 5 bases and J lost 2; bases outside the gene matches: 5. CDR3 region: CASSSGGAGNQPQHF. The CDR3 nucleotides are TGTGCCAGCAGTTCAGGGGGCGCAGGCAATCAGCCCCAGCATTTT.

The rearrangement uses TRBV20-1 and TRBJ2-5, with 10 positions matching TRBD1. CDR3 length: 15 residues. The junction had 3 bases not matched to a gene; V was cut back by 0 bases and J by 2 bases. The germline gives CDR1 DFQATT, CDR2 SNEGSKA (reference sequence). CDR3 sequence reads: CSAREDRGLQETQYF. The CDR3 coding sequence is TGCAGTGCTAGAGAGGACAGGGGGTTACAAGAGACCCAGTACTTC.

The chain combines TRBV3-1 with TRBJ2-3, with 8 bases matching TRBD1. Germline-derived CDR1 and CDR2 are LGHDT and YNNKEL (reference sequence). The CDR3 runs 16 residues. The J segment lost 6 bases and the V segment lost 3 bases, leaving 11 bases of the junction unmatched. The DNA of the CDR3 is TGTGCCAGCAGCCAGAGAGACAGGGGAAGGAGGGATACGCAGTATTTT. Amino acid sequence: CASSQRDRGRRDTQYF.

This clonotype occurred a few times. The rearrangement uses TRBV2 and TRBJ1-4, with D perhaps matching TRBD1 (5 bases). This CDR3 has 14 residues. V shed 4 bases and J shed 2 bases, with 8 bases lying between them. Germline CDR1 is SNHLY and CDR2 is FYNNEI. Written as DNA, the CDR3 is TGTGCCAGCAGTGGGGGGTCGACTAATGAAAAACTGTTTTTT. As protein: CASSGGSTNEKLFF.

The chain carries TRBV5-1 and TRBJ2-3; D perhaps matches TRBD2 (6 bases). V was clipped by 4 bases and J by 4 bases, with 13 bases between them. CDR3 length equals 14 residues. Germline-derived CDR1 and CDR2 are SGHRS and YFSETQ. The CDR3 region is CASSHLSGADTQYF. The CDR3 DNA follows: TGCGCCAGCAGCCACCTTTCGGGGGCAGATACGCAGTATTTT.

This clonotype has a handful of counts. The chain is built from TRBV7-9 and TRBJ1-5, with D possibly matching TRBD1 (5 bases). The CDR3 covers 15 residues. Trimming shortened V by 8 bases and J by 3 bases, and 17 bases separated the two germline ends. Germline-derived CDR1 and CDR2 are SEHNR and FQNEAQ (reference sequence). The CDR3 DNA reads as TGTGCCAGCTCACCGGCGGGGGAATACAATCAGCCCCAGCATTTT. The encoded protein is CASSPAGEYNQPQHF.

Many counts were recorded for this clonotype. The chain uses TRBV18 and TRBJ2-2; D not resolved. The CDR3 is 14 residues long. Germline CDR1 and CDR2: KGHSH and LQKENI. V was clipped by 3 bases and J by 4 bases, with 9 bases between them. The CDR3 reads CASSPSVATGELFF. The CDR3 DNA follows: TGTGCCAGCTCACCGTCTGTGGCCACCGGGGAGCTGTTTTTT.

The genes are TRBV10-3 and TRBJ2-3, with a tentative D call TRBD1 (5 bases). CDR1 is ENHRY, CDR2 SYGVKD, per germline. The V end lost 4 bases, the J end lost 3 bases, and 14 bases lay between the germline ends. The CDR3 is 15 residues long. The CDR3 loop is CAISVLGDGTDTQYF. Here the CDR3 DNA reads TGTGCCATCAGTGTCCTAGGGGATGGAACAGATACGCAGTATTTT.

In this sample, this clonotype turned up a few times. The chain joins TRBV20-1 to TRBJ2-1; unclear D gene. V was shortened by 6 bases and J by 5 bases, with 8 bases between the two germline ends. This CDR3 contains 11 residues. Germline assignment: CDR1 DFQATT and CDR2 SNEGSKA (reference sequence). The CDR3, as DNA: TGCAGTGCCCCTACTCACAATGAGCAGTTCTTC. Protein product: CSAPTHNEQFF.

The rearrangement uses TRBV6-5 and TRBJ1-3, with 7 bases that match TRBD1. This CDR3 spans 14 amino acids. Germline CDR1 reads MNHEY; CDR2 reads SVGAGI. V lost 6 bases, J lost 4 bases, and 6 bases stayed unmatched. CDR3 region: CASSSTGKGNTIYF. Here the CDR3 DNA reads TGTGCCAGCAGCTCGACAGGGAAAGGAAACACCATATATTTT.